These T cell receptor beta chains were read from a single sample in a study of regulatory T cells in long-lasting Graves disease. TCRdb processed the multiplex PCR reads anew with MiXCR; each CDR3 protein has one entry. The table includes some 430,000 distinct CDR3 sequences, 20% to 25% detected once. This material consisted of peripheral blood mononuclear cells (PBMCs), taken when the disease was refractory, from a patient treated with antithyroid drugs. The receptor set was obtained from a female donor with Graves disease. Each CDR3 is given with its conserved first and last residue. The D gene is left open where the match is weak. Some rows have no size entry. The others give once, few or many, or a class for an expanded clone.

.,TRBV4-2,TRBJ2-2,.,TGTGCCAGCAGCCAAGGGACTCACACCGACAGGCCCGGGGAGCTGTTTTTT,CASSQGTHTDRPGELFF
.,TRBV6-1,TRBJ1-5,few,TGTGCCAGCATCTCAACGAATAGCAATCAGCCCCAGCATTTT,CASISTNSNQPQHF
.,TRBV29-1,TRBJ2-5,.,TGCAGCGTTGAATCCGGGAGCCAAGAGACCCAGTACTTC,CSVESGSQETQYF
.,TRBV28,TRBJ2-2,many,TGTGCCAGCAGTTTTATATCAGAACTTGCGAACACCGGGGAGCTGTTTTTT,CASSFISELANTGELFF
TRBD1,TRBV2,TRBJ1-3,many,TGTGCCAGCAGGGGGACAGGGTCCGGAAACACCATATATTTT,CASRGTGSGNTIYF
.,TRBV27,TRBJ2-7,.,TGTGCCAGCAGTTTAGGTATAGCGAACTACGAGCAGTACTTC,CASSLGIANYEQYF
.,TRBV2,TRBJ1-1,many,TGTGCCAGCTCCCCCGGGCCGGACACTGAAGCTTTCTTT,CASSPGPDTEAFF
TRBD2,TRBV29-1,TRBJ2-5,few,TGCAGCGTTGAGCTAGCGGGGGACCCGCCGGGAGAGACCCAGTACTTC,CSVELAGDPPGETQYF
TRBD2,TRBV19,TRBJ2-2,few,TGTGCCAGTAGCGGCTGGCGGGAGGGAGGCGGGGGGCTGTTTTTT,CASSGWREGGGGLFF
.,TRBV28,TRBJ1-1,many,TGTGCCAGCAGTAAGGGACGGCCCACTGAAGCTTTCTTT,CASSKGRPTEAFF
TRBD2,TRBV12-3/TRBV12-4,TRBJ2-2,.,TGTGCCAGCAGTTTAGAGGCTAGCGGGACGAACACCGGGGAGCTGTTTTTT,CASSLEASGTNTGELFF
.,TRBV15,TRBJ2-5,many,TGTGCCACCAGCAGAGATCCTGGCGGCGGGGAGACCCAGTACTTC,CATSRDPGGGETQYF
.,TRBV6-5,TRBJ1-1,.,TGTGCCAGCAGTTACTTGGGGGCCTGGAAGAACACTGAAGCTTTCTTT,CASSYLGAWKNTEAFF
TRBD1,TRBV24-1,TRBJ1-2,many,TGTGCCACCAGTGATTACACAGGGGGCGTTGATGGCTACACCTTC,CATSDYTGGVDGYTF
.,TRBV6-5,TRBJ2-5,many,TGTGCCAGCAGTTACTCGGGGGGGGGCCAGCAAGAGACCCAGTACTTC,CASSYSGGGQQETQYF
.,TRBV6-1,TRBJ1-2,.,TGTGCCAGCAGTGAAGTTGGGGTTAACTATGGCTACACCTTC,CASSEVGVNYGYTF
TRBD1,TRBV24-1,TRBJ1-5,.,TGTGCCACCAGTGACTCTGGACAGGCGAACAATCAGCCCCAGCATTTT,CATSDSGQANNQPQHF
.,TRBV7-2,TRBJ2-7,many,TGTGCCAGCAGCTTAACCGCAGCCTTATCTACCTACGAGCAGTACTTC,CASSLTAALSTYEQYF
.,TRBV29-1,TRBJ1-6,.,TGCAGCGTTGATCGGCGGGACCTAACCGACACCCTCCACTTT,CSVDRRDLTDTLHF
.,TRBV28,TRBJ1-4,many,TGTGCCAGCATTACTGCAACTAATGAAAAACTGTTTTTT,CASITATNEKLFF
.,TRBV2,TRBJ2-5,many,TGTGCCAGCAGCAGGGGACGCCAAGAGACCCAGTACTTC,CASSRGRQETQYF
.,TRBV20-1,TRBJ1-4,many,TGCAGTGCTAGAGGTGGAGGGGAAGTAATGGAAAAACTGTTTTTT,CSARGGGEVMEKLFF
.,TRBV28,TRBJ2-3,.,TGTGCCAGCTCAGGGGACTCTAGCACAGATACGCAGTATTTT,CASSGDSSTDTQYF
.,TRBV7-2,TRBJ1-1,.,TGTGCCAGCAGCTTAGGGACGGTGGGGGTAGAAGCTTTCTTT,CASSLGTVGVEAFF
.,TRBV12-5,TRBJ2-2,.,TGTGCTAGTGGTTCCCCGACCGGGGAGCTGTTTTTT,CASGSPTGELFF
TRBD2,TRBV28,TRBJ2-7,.,TGTGCCAGTAGACTAGCGGGGACCTACGAGCAGTACTTC,CASRLAGTYEQYF
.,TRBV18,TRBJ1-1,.,TGTGCCAGCTCACCATTGGTAGGGGACACTGAAGCTTTCTTT,CASSPLVGDTEAFF
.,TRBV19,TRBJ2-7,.,TGTGCCAGTAGGGGGACGGCGAGCTCCTACGAGCAGTACTTC,CASRGTASSYEQYF